This T cell receptor beta chain was observed in a study of T cells in localized non-small cell lung cancer. CDR1 and CDR2 from the germline V gene are LNHDA and SQIVND (reference sequence). V lost 2 bases and J lost 6, with 13 bases in between. The CDR3 is 14 residues long. General observations from the study: Appearance in adjacent lung was seen for a median approximately 58 of the top 100 tumor clones.

As concerns this clone: Its cognate antigen is unknown.

Libraries were prepared by immunoSEQ multiplex PCR; TCRdb keeps only in-frame clonotypes and omits some of them. The sample has roughly 66,000 clones, roughly 90% seen once. This sequence was found in a woman aged 40-69 years with stage I lung adenocarcinoma. The V gene is TRBV19, the J gene TRBJ1-2, with D maybe TRBD1 (5 bases). The sequences come from peripheral blood, collected before any cancer treatment. In DNA form, the CDR3 reads TGTGCCAGTAGTATAATCGGCCGGGGCCATGGCTACACCTTC. The encoded protein is CASSIIGRGHGYTF.